This T cell receptor (beta chain) was retrieved from a study of shared clonotypes between healthy human individuals (TCRdb year 2020). Regarding the study in general: Three men and a couple of women, aged 18 to 49 years, made up the cohort. For each donor, CD4 naive and CD4 memory were each run on three plates, CD8 naive on two plates, and CD8 memory on one plate. The study deeply sequenced blood TCR repertoires of about five healthy adults to estimate repertoire size and the extent of clonotype sharing between individuals. Libraries were prepared and TCR repertoires were sequenced by different laboratories using diverse techniques, in order to increase sequencing depth and limit assay-specific biases. Each donor's leukapheresis produced roughly between roughly 0.85 and 10 billion PBMCs. Findings and caveats that apply to the study as a whole: Larger estimated clonotype richness was generally found for naive subsets than for memory subsets. Compared with non-shared clonotypes, the clonotypes found in all four sorted-subset donors had higher generation probabilities. Sampling was restricted to blood, and TCR repertoires in tissues likely differ from the TCR repertoires found in blood. Across a few donors, around 5.4% of naive CD4, approximately 4% of naive CD8, around 2.1% of memory CD4, and 0.4% of memory CD8 clonotypes were shared. Based on pairwise subsampling, the degree of clonotype sharing among donors was expected to be affected by sequencing depth. Because the study included only a small number of donors, the genetic and exposure-history diversity represented was limited. Incomplete sequencing was indicated by rarefaction of sorted-subset datasets, despite the large sequencing depth.

The donors were healthy, HIV-negative adults with no recently reported acute infections or vaccinations. Every donor was a Caucasian adult living in Nashville, Tennessee, USA. CD4+ T cells were enriched through magnetic negative selection, after which naive cells were positively selected on CD45RA and the remaining negative fraction served as the memory subset. Blood was collected by leukapheresis, and PBMCs were isolated by Ficoll-Histopaque density gradient centrifugation and then cryopreserved in liquid nitrogen vapor phase. Analytical flow cytometry was used to check the purity and quantity of each magnetically sorted T cell population. Genomic DNA was isolated from every sorted fraction and measured by UV absorbance on a Nanodrop 2000c. Using the deep immunoSEQ assay, TCR CDR3 regions were amplified from genomic DNA by multiplex PCR. Extracted genomic DNA from each cell subset was spread evenly across all wells of several immunoSEQ 96-well plates, with each plate serving as a replicate. Each replicate PCR for sorted subsets received around 210 ng genomic DNA, equal to about 30,000 T cell genomes. Purified libraries were quantified with a Qubit 3.0 fluorometer, sized on a Bioanalyzer 2100, and re-quantified with the KAPA Library Quantification kit. Every immunoSEQ 96-well plate was sequenced on a separate single-read 150-cycle Illumina NextSeq 550 flow cell. On the study's bioinformatics: Because only junctional sequences without quality scores were contained in the immunoSEQ output, filtering matching that applied to full-length reads could not be performed. To assign V/J genes and CDR3, sequences were annotated against IMGT germline references using PyIR, a Python wrapper for IgBLAST v1.9. Reads were filtered out if the reads had weak V/J assignments (E-value above 1e-6), no CDR3, stop codons, out-of-frame junctions, or ambiguous translated residues. V3J clonotypes were defined by identical inferred V gene, J gene, and CDR3 amino acid sequence. To compute the percentage overlap between repertoires, the number of shared unique clonotypes was divided by the size of the smaller repertoire. Repertoire richness was assessed with RTK rarefaction, the Chao1 estimator, and Recon v2.1 estimates of unobserved clonotypes. Generation probabilities for all TCRbeta clonotypes obtained by the gDNA method from four donors were computed using OLGA. TCRdb obtained this table from immuneACCESS and retained in-frame rearrangements with V and J assigned. These tables miss some clones; where compared with another copy, unresolved V genes account for less than half of the shortfall, and the remainder is unexplained. The DNA was the basis for D and trimming; V, J and clone size are from that table. The sample table contains approximately 620,000 clones; only one count was recorded for around 97% of them. The ten biggest clones cover roughly 0.055% of the sample.

About this clone itself: What this receptor recognizes is not known. No much larger clone exists at a distance of one base, and base qualities are not known.

As encoded in the germline V gene, CDR1 is WSHSY while CDR2 is SAAADI. Trimming leaves V shorter by 3 bases and J shorter by 4 bases, with the junction holding 9 bases beyond the gene matches. From the cysteine through the phenylalanine, the CDR3 covers 15 amino acids. Of all the DNA, just the CDR3 is kept, 45 bases in frame from base 1. Rearrangement joined TRBV10-2 to TRBJ2-7; TRBD2 fits 7 bases in the junction. The receptor was derived from a woman in her thirties in good health. The sequencing sample was made of naive CD4+ T cells sorted from blood. According to the study, the label for this sample's cell subset or site signals: CD45RA+ positively selected. The bases are TGCGCCAGCAGTGATTGGGGTAGGGGAGGGTACGAGCAGTACTTC. This gives the protein CASSDWGRGGYEQYF.